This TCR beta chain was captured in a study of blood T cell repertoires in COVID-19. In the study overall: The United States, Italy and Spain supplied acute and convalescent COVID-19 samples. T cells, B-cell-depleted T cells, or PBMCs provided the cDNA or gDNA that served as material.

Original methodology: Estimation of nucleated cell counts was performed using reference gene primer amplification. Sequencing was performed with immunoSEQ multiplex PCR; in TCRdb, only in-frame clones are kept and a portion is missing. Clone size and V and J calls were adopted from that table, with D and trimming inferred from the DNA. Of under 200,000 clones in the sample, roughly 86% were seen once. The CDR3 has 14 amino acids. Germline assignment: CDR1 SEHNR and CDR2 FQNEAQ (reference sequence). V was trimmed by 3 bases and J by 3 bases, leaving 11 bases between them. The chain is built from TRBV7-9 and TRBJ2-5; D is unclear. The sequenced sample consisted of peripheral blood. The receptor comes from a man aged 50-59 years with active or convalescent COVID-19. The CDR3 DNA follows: TGTGCCAGCAGCTTCTCATCAGGCGAAGAGACCCAGTACTTC. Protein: CASSFSSGEETQYF.